This T cell receptor (beta chain) is from a study of blood T cell repertoires in COVID-19. About the research overall: Material from acute and convalescent COVID-19 was sourced from the United States, Italy and Spain. The cDNA or gDNA used as material had been derived from T cells, B-cell-depleted T cells, or PBMCs.

This CDR3 has 14 amino acids. V was trimmed by 6 bases and J by 8 bases, leaving 16 bases between them. Germline lookup yields CDR1 MNHEY and CDR2 SVGAGI. Two negative PCRs, clearance, or symptom resolution were required of recovered Cohort 3 donors. Libraries were prepared by immunoSEQ multiplex PCR; TCRdb keeps only in-frame clonotypes and omits some of them. The data show roughly 150,000 clones, 80% seen once. The clonotype comes from a man aged 35-49 years who had recovered from COVID-19. The chain links TRBV6-5 to TRBJ2-2; the D is unclear. Sequencing was carried out using PBMCs or T cells enriched from blood (not recorded which). CDR3 DNA: TGTGCCAGCAGATTCGCCCGAGAAGCTGGGGAGCTGTTTTTT. As protein: CASRFAREAGELFF.